Shown below are 12 T cell receptor beta chains from a single sample sequenced in a study of blood T cell repertoires in COVID-19. Clones were read by immunoSEQ multiplex PCR, and TCRdb kept only the in-frame ones, dropping some. The sample has 250,000 to 350,000 clones, around 82% seen once. What was sequenced was peripheral blood. The receptors shown here come from a human donor with COVID-19, enrolled during active disease. The donor label of this sample is uncertain.

The rearrangement links TRBV9 to TRBJ1-6; D is undetermined. CDR1 SGDLS and CDR2 YYNGEE come from the germline V gene. The CDR3 covers 13 residues. V was cut by 4 bases and J by 7 bases, with 9 bases left in between. The CDR3: CASSPRRNSPLHF. The CDR3 DNA reads TGTGCCAGCAGCCCGAGGAGAAATTCACCCCTCCACTTT.

This chain connects TRBV6-2 or TRBV6-3 to TRBJ1-4, with 7 bases identical to TRBD1. The CDR3 covers 15 residues. In germline, CDR1 is MNHEY, CDR2 SVGEGT. V dropped 2 bases and J dropped 7; count of bases not matched to a gene: 7. CDR3 loop: CASSYTGTDREKLFF. CDR3 nucleotide sequence: TGTGCCAGCAGTTACACAGGGACAGACCGTGAAAAACTGTTTTTT.

The chain links TRBV10-3 to TRBJ1-1, with TRBD1 matching 10 bases. The V gene end was trimmed by 3 bases and the J gene end by 7 bases; junction bases not matched to a gene: 5. This CDR3 region has 14 residues. Germline values: CDR1 ENHRY, CDR2 SYGVKD. The CDR3 reads CAISDGTGENEAFF. The CDR3 nucleotides read TGTGCCATCAGTGATGGGACAGGGGAGAATGAAGCTTTCTTT.

The chain couples TRBV19 to TRBJ2-5; tentative D call: TRBD2 (5 bases). Per germline, CDR1 LNHDA and CDR2 SQIVND (reference sequence). This CDR3 contains 14 residues. The V and J ends lost 7 bases and 5 bases respectively, with 17 bases between them. CDR3: CASTPGRFVETQYF. The CDR3 DNA follows: TGTGCCAGTACCCCGGGAAGATTCGTGGAGACCCAGTACTTC.

This chain links TRBV7-2 with TRBJ2-1; 13 bases agree with TRBD2. V lost 8 bases to trimming and J lost 4 bases; unmatched junction nucleotides: 5. Germline loops: CDR1 SGHTA, CDR2 FQGNSA. The CDR3 sequence is 15 residues long. DNA for the CDR3: TGTGCCAGCTTGGGGACTAGCGGGAATTACAATGAGCAGTTCTTC. This translates into CASLGTSGNYNEQFF.

The chain combines TRBV30 with TRBJ1-4, with 7 bases identical to TRBD1. Germline assignment: CDR1 GTSNPN and CDR2 SVGIG (reference sequence). V lost 3 bases, J lost 8 bases, and 18 bases stayed unmatched. The length of the CDR3 is 17 residues. CDR3 amino acids: CAWRLRTGSPSGEKLFF. Written as DNA, the CDR3 is TGTGCCTGGAGGTTAAGGACAGGAAGCCCGTCCGGCGAAAAACTGTTTTTT.

This clone was seen just once. The V gene is TRBV6-5, the J gene TRBJ2-7, with D perhaps matching TRBD1 (6 bases). CDR3 length: 14 amino acids. Trimming left V 6 bases short and J 0 bases short, with 12 bases between. Germline V lookup: CDR1 MNHEY, CDR2 SVGAGI. CDR3 DNA sequence: TGTGCCAGCAGGTATCGGGACAACTCCTACGAGCAGTACTTC. This codes for CASRYRDNSYEQYF.

V usage is TRBV7-2 and J usage is TRBJ1-3; D not certain. Germline CDR1 reads SGHTA; CDR2 reads FQGNSA. The CDR3 covers 13 residues. The V and J ends lost 3 bases and 1 base respectively, with 4 bases between them. Written as DNA, the CDR3 is TGTGCCAGCAGCTTTGAGTCTGGAAACACCATATATTTT. Translation: CASSFESGNTIYF.

The CDR3 region has the DNA TGTGCCAGCAGTCAGGACTGGGGAAACACCATATATTTT. Its protein product is CASSQDWGNTIYF. This chain joins TRBV28 and TRBJ1-3, with no clear D. The germline V and J ends were trimmed by 5 bases and 4 bases, with 9 bases remaining between them. This CDR3 comprises 13 residues. The germline V gene has CDR1 MDHEN and CDR2 SYDVKM. The variable domain in full, completed from reference TRBV28 and TRBJ1-3, reads DVKVTQSSRYLVKRTGEKVFLECVQDMDHENMFWYRQDPGLGLRLIYFSYDVKMKEKGDIPEGYSVSREKKERFSLILESASTNQTSMYLCASSQDWGNTIYFGEGSWLTVV.

The chain recombines TRBV4-3 with TRBJ2-3; 10 bases are a match to TRBD2. Germline V gives CDR1 LGHNA, CDR2 YSLEER. CDR3 length: 18 residues. The V and J ends lost 2 bases and 4 bases, in that order; junction bases with no gene match: 12. The CDR3 region is CASSQSGLAGVRSDTQYF. The DNA for the CDR3 is TGCGCCAGCAGCCAAAGCGGCCTAGCGGGAGTCAGGTCAGATACGCAGTATTTT.

The gene calls are TRBV2 and TRBJ2-1, with TRBD1 matching 9 bases. CDR3 length: 14 residues. Unmatched junction bases numbered 8, after V lost 7 bases and J lost 7 bases. CDR1 and CDR2 (germline): SNHLY, FYNNEI. This chain's CDR3 is CASTRIGTGNEQFF. CDR3 bases: TGTGCCAGCACGCGGATCGGGACAGGGAATGAGCAGTTCTTC.

This clone has a handful of counts. This chain links TRBV10-3 with TRBJ1-6; 9 nucleotides agree with TRBD1. From germline, CDR1 is ENHRY and CDR2 SYGVKD. V was clipped by 6 bases and J by 10 bases; unmatched bases: 10. This CDR3 has 15 amino acids. DNA for the CDR3: TGTGCCATCAGCGGTACAGGGGGCGCAGGATCACCCCTCCACTTT. Protein: CAISGTGGAGSPLHF.